These 11 T cell receptor beta chains were all obtained from the same sample, sequenced in a study of T cell repertoires and HLA-DP antigens. Assay: immunoSEQ multiplex PCR; the TCRdb copy retains only in-frame clones and omits some. The data contain almost 90,000 clones, approximately 86% of them singletons. Antigens for these TCRs are unknown. Source material: CD4+ T cells from PBMCs. The source of these receptors is a middle-aged man in good health and CMV-seronegative.

In its sample, this clone was seen a few times. This chain's CDR3 is CASSPYSSNQPQHF. For the CDR3, the DNA is TGCGCCAGCAGCCCTTACAGTAGCAATCAGCCCCAGCATTTT. The V and J genes are TRBV5-1 and TRBJ1-5, with D unresolved. This CDR3 is 14 amino acids long. Germline CDR1 and CDR2: SGHRS and YFSETQ. V lost 4 bases and J 0 bases, leaving 8 bases between the germline ends.

The chain joins TRBV9 to TRBJ1-4; D not resolved. V lost 0 bases to trimming and J lost 7 bases, with 16 bases between them. CDR1 SGDLS and CDR2 YYNGEE come from the germline V gene. This CDR3 has 16 residues. CDR3 amino acids: CASSVGGYRGGEKLFF. CDR3 bases: TGTGCCAGCAGCGTAGGAGGTTACCGGGGTGGTGAAAAACTGTTTTTT.

The rearrangement uses TRBV10-1 and TRBJ2-7; possible D gene TRBD2, 6 bases. The CDR3 has 15 amino acids. The germline gives CDR1 WNHNN, CDR2 SYGVQD (reference sequence). V was cut by 3 bases and J by 0 bases, with 12 bases left in between. This CDR3 reads CASSEYGGISYEQYF. Written as DNA, the CDR3 is TGCGCCAGCAGTGAATATGGAGGGATCTCCTACGAGCAGTACTTC.

The genes are TRBV18 and TRBJ2-7; a weak D match, TRBD1 (5 bases). This CDR3 has 15 residues. The germline CDR1 and CDR2 sequences are KGHSH and LQKENI. Trimming shortened V by 1 base and J by 6 bases, and 16 bases separated the two germline ends. CDR3 residues: CASSPLGRALPEQYF. As DNA, the CDR3 is TGTGCCAGCTCACCACTCGGCAGGGCCTTGCCCGAGCAGTACTTC.

This clone was recorded a few times. The chain links TRBV19 to TRBJ1-5; no reliable D call. Trimming took off 4 bases at V and 7 bases at J, with 8 bases between the two ends. This CDR3 is built from 12 residues. Germline values: CDR1 LNHDA, CDR2 SQIVND (reference sequence). The CDR3 sequence: CASSTNPQPQHF. CDR3 sequence (DNA): TGTGCCAGTAGTACCAATCCCCAGCCCCAGCATTTT.

The V call is TRBV4-1, the J call TRBJ2-1, with a weak D call TRBD2 (6 bases). The V end lost 1 base, the J end lost 10 bases, and 14 bases lay between the germline ends. CDR1 is MGHRA and CDR2 is YSYEKL in the germline V gene. The CDR3 extends over 14 amino acids. CDR3 nucleotide sequence: TGCGCCAGCAGCCAAGGGGAGGAGGCCCGGGAGCAGTTCTTC. This codes for CASSQGEEAREQFF.

The V gene is TRBV28, the J gene TRBJ1-2; possibly TRBD1 for D (6 bases). CDR1 and CDR2 (germline): MDHEN, SYDVKM. This CDR3 contains 14 residues. V was clipped by 5 bases and J by 4 bases, with 14 bases between them. This chain's CDR3 is CASSLGGASYGYTF. The CDR3 nucleotides read TGTGCCAGCAGTCTAGGGGGGGCTAGCTATGGCTACACCTTC.

This rearrangement joins TRBV7-2 to TRBJ2-7; D may match TRBD1 or TRBD2 (5 bases each). Trimming took off 5 bases at V and 2 bases at J, with 13 bases between the two ends. Per the germline V gene, CDR1 is SGHTA and CDR2 is FQGNSA. CDR3 size: 14 residues. CDR3 bases: TGTGCCAGCAGCCAGTCCGGGACGGCCTACGAGCAGTACTTC. This gives the protein CASSQSGTAYEQYF. Complete variable domain (other parts from reference TRBV7-2 and TRBJ2-7): GAGVSQSPSNKVTEKGKDVELRCDPISGHTALYWYRQSLGQGLEFLIYFQGNSAPDKSGLPSDRFSAERTGGSVSTLTIQRTQQEDSAVYLCASSQSGTAYEQYFGPGTRLTVT.

The chain employs TRBV6-1 and TRBJ2-7; 10 bases are a match to TRBD1. V lost 5 bases and J lost 2; bases outside the gene matches: 6. The CDR3 sequence is 15 residues long. CDR1 and CDR2 (germline): MNHNS, SASEGT. The CDR3 DNA follows: TGTGCCAGCAGTACTTGGACAGGGGGGCCCTACGAGCAGTACTTC. Protein: CASSTWTGGPYEQYF.

The V gene is TRBV6-1, the J gene TRBJ1-3; D perhaps matches TRBD1 (5 bases). V was clipped by 7 bases and J by 2 bases, with 9 bases between them. The CDR3 is made up of 13 amino acids. Germline V gives CDR1 MNHNS, CDR2 SASEGT. In DNA, the CDR3 is TGTGCCAGCACCGGGACTCCTGGAAACACCATATATTTT. It codes for CASTGTPGNTIYF.

As DNA, the CDR3 is TGTGCCAGCAGCGTAGCCCCGGGGGGTGAAAAACTGTTTTTT. It codes for CASSVAPGGEKLFF. V usage is TRBV9 and J usage is TRBJ1-4; tentatively, D is TRBD1 (5 bases). The V end lost 0 bases, the J end lost 7 bases, and 10 bases lay between the germline ends. Germline CDR1 reads SGDLS; CDR2 reads YYNGEE. The CDR3 length is 14 residues. Filled out from reference TRBV9 and TRBJ1-4, the complete variable domain reads DSGVTQTPKHLITATGQRVTLRCSPRSGDLSVYWYQQSLDQGLQFLIQYYNGEERAKGNILERFSAQQFPDLHSELNLSSLELGDSALYFCASSVAPGGEKLFFGSGTQLSVL.